The clone carrying this T cell receptor beta chain turned up a few times. Antigen unknown. This record belongs to a study of T cells after yellow fever vaccination. Study-wide background: Researchers used SMART-Seq v4 Ultra Low Input to prepare fractions that had low cell numbers. Whole-study findings and limits: From the bulk population, abundant clonotypes could contaminate and appear within FACS-sorted repertoires. Reappearance after the booster was seen for most primary-vaccination clones, at 95% to 96% CD4 and 70% to 90% CD8.

TCRdb re-called the 5' RACE reads through MiXCR, storing one row per CDR3 protein. This table holds a few hundred thousand distinct CDR3 sequences, more than 3% found once. The sample in question was PBMCs, obtained on the day of the yellow fever booster vaccination. This clonotype was obtained from a man between 18 and 35 years old who received the YFV17D yellow fever vaccine.

CDR3 region: CSARDTLLYNEQFF. In DNA form, the CDR3 reads TGCAGTGCTAGAGATACCCTACTCTACAATGAGCAGTTCTTC. The rearrangement links TRBV20-1 to TRBJ2-1, with D unclear. Per the germline V gene, CDR1 is DFQATT and CDR2 is SNEGSKA (reference sequence). Trimming took off 0 bases at V and 3 bases at J, with 9 bases between the two ends. This CDR3 has 14 residues.